This T cell receptor beta chain was recovered during a study of cytomegalovirus exposure and HLA in healthy donors. Primers for the PCR totalled 60 Vbeta and 13 Jbeta. Per the authors' pipeline: Per a later analysis, the number of unique TCR beta chains was around 80 million, of which roughly 10 million were shared. TCRdb's copy holds only in-frame clones and misses some; the assay was immunoSEQ multiplex PCR. V and J calls and clone size follow that table, whereas D and trimming were derived from the DNA. The sample includes about 150,000 clones, around four fifths seen only once; the top ten take more than 1.2%. As to this clone: Antigen specificity is unknown.

Germline lookup yields CDR1 KGHSH and CDR2 LQKENI. This CDR3 is 15 amino acids long. J lost 3 bases, V lost 4 bases, and 4 bases had no gene match. Findings of the study overall: Researchers counted around 160 TCR beta chains as cytomegalovirus-associated.

The V call is TRBV18, the J call TRBJ1-2, with TRBD1 matching over 11 bases. The receptor was isolated from a male donor in good health and CMV-seronegative. The sample comprised PBMCs. Here the CDR3 reads CASSRRTGGDYGYTF. The CDR3 DNA sequence: TGTGCCAGCTCACGCCGGACAGGGGGCGACTATGGCTACACCTTC.